The 22 T cell receptor beta chains given below trace back to one sample, sequenced in a study of CD8+CD57+ T cells in acquired aplastic anemia. TCR beta VDJ and CDR3 profiling used genomic DNA as template. One entry per CDR3 protein, called by TCRdb with MiXCR from the reads. The data contain some 130,000 distinct CDR3 sequences, 48% of them seen just once; the ten biggest clones take up 2% to 3%. Sequences were obtained from sorted CD4+, CD8+, or CD8+CD57+ T cells (not recorded which) from PBMCs. The source of these receptors is a human donor in good health, serving as a control.

This chain uses TRBV10-1 with TRBJ2-5; TRBD1 or TRBD2 may be the D gene (5 bases each). Trimming left V 4 bases short and J 2 bases short, with 17 bases between. Germline CDR1 and CDR2: WNHNN and SYGVQD (reference sequence). The CDR3 is 16 residues long. The CDR3 spells CASSVPPGTGQETQYF. CDR3 nucleotides: TGCGCCAGCAGTGTTCCCCCCGGGACGGGGCAAGAGACCCAGTACTTC.

The V and J genes are TRBV2 and TRBJ1-6, with TRBD1 matching 11 bases. J lost 10 bases, V lost 6 bases, and 8 bases had no gene match. The CDR3 covers 15 residues. Germline CDR1 and CDR2: SNHLY and FYNNEI. DNA of the CDR3: TGTGCCAGCAGACGGGGACAGGGGGTAAACTCACCCCTCCACTTT. Translation: CASRRGQGVNSPLHF.

This clonotype came up many times. The genes are TRBV2 and TRBJ2-5; D call uncertain. CDR3 length: 12 residues. V was shortened by 6 bases and J by 1 base, with 6 bases between the two germline ends. CDR1 SNHLY and CDR2 FYNNEI come from the germline V gene. The CDR3, as DNA: TGTGCCAGCAGCATACTCCAAGAGACCCAGTACTTC. It translates to CASSILQETQYF.

This clonotype was seen once. The gene calls are TRBV2 and TRBJ2-7, with a possible D match to TRBD1 (5 bases). This CDR3 is built from 14 residues. Germline values: CDR1 SNHLY, CDR2 FYNNEI. Trimming removed 5 bases at V and 0 bases at J, with 11 bases between. In DNA, the CDR3 is TGTGCCAGCAGTCAGGGTTTCGGCTCCTACGAGCAGTACTTC. It is translated as CASSQGFGSYEQYF.

The rearrangement links TRBV20-1 to TRBJ2-7; 8 bases fit TRBD1. Germline loops: CDR1 DFQATT, CDR2 SNEGSKA (reference sequence). This CDR3 is 9 amino acids long. V was clipped by 4 bases and J by 11 bases; unmatched bases: 1. The CDR3 here is CSAKTGEYF. The CDR3 region has the DNA TGCAGTGCTAAGACAGGGGAGTACTTC.

The V gene is TRBV6-5, the J gene TRBJ2-7; 7 bases agree with TRBD1. The CDR3 extends over 15 amino acids. Trimming removed 2 bases from V and 3 bases from J; junction bases left unmatched: 7. Germline CDR1 reads MNHEY; CDR2 reads SVGAGI. CDR3 DNA: TGTGCCAGCAGTTACCCCCGGGGACAGTACTACGAGCAGTACTTC. Encoded protein: CASSYPRGQYYEQYF.

This clonotype was seen ten or more times. The chain combines TRBV20-1 with TRBJ1-5; TRBD1 matches 8 bases. V dropped 6 bases and J dropped 5; count of bases not matched to a gene: 6. Germline V CDR1 and CDR2: DFQATT, SNEGSKA (reference sequence). CDR3 size: 13 residues. The CDR3 DNA is TGCAGTGCCACAGACAGGGGCGATCAGCCCCAGCATTTT. It codes for CSATDRGDQPQHF.

V gene TRBV15 combines with J gene TRBJ2-3; D remains ambiguous. The germline gives CDR1 LNHNV, CDR2 YYDKDF (reference sequence). The CDR3 runs 15 residues. V was clipped by 7 bases and J by 4 bases, with 18 bases between them. The CDR3 DNA sequence: TGTGCCACCACGCGTGGCCCCCCTGGAGCAGATACGCAGTATTTT. Amino acid sequence: CATTRGPPGADTQYF.

This clonotype was counted at least ten times. The chain employs TRBV20-1 and TRBJ2-7; D perhaps matches TRBD1 (7 bases). Per the germline V gene, CDR1 is DFQATT and CDR2 is SNEGSKA (reference sequence). The CDR3 loop spans 15 amino acids. V was trimmed by 3 bases and J by 2 bases, leaving 17 bases between them. The CDR3 nucleotides are TGCAGTGCTAGTGGGGGGACAGTATGGACCTACGAGCAGTACTTC. It encodes CSASGGTVWTYEQYF.

The V gene is TRBV10-3, the J gene TRBJ2-7, with TRBD1 matching over 7 bases. This CDR3 spans 14 amino acids. The V segment lost 2 bases and the J segment 6 bases; nucleotides outside the gene matches: 7. In germline, CDR1 is ENHRY, CDR2 SYGVKD. CDR3 region: CAISEGQERGEQYF. The CDR3 DNA reads as TGTGCCATCAGTGAGGGACAGGAGAGGGGCGAGCAGTACTTC.

This clonotype showed up just a few times. The chain uses TRBV10-3 and TRBJ2-1; a weak D match, TRBD2 (5 bases). CDR1 and CDR2 from the germline V gene are ENHRY and SYGVKD. The CDR3 sequence is 12 residues long. The V gene lost 8 bases and the J gene lost 5 bases, with 10 bases spanning the gap. The CDR3 region is CAIERGDNEQFF. The CDR3 region has the DNA TGTGCCATCGAACGGGGAGACAATGAGCAGTTCTTC.

This clonotype showed up just a few times. The chain has TRBV6-1 and TRBJ1-4; 7 bases are shared with TRBD1. V trimming: 6 bases; J trimming: 2 bases; junction bases outside the gene matches: 6. This CDR3 has 15 residues. Germline values: CDR1 MNHNS, CDR2 SASEGT. In DNA form, the CDR3 reads TGTGCCAGCAGGAAGACAGGGACTACTAATGAAAAACTGTTTTTT. Protein sequence: CASRKTGTTNEKLFF.

Here the CDR3 reads CASSIAAGFYEQYF. Written as DNA, the CDR3 is TGTGCCAGTAGTATAGCGGCAGGGTTCTACGAGCAGTACTTC. The chain recombines TRBV19 with TRBJ2-7; D might be TRBD1 (5 bases). This CDR3 has 14 amino acids. Germline CDR1 LNHDA, CDR2 SQIVND (reference sequence). V was pared by 1 base and J by 3 bases, with 10 bases between.

This clonotype appeared many times. V and J are TRBV7-2 and TRBJ2-5; no reliable D call. Germline CDR1 is SGHTA and CDR2 is FQGNSA. Trimming left V 1 base short and J 2 bases short, with 5 bases between. The CDR3 sequence is 13 residues long. CDR3 sequence: CASSLGPQETQYF. In DNA, the CDR3 is TGTGCCAGCAGCTTAGGTCCTCAAGAGACCCAGTACTTC.

Ten or more counts support this clonotype. V gene TRBV24-1 combines with J gene TRBJ2-1; D might be TRBD2 (6 bases). The CDR3 length is 13 residues. V lost 3 bases and J lost 6, with 8 bases in between. CDR1 and CDR2 from the germline V gene are KGHDR and SFDVKD. In DNA, the CDR3 is TGTGCCACCAGTGATCGACTAGTCAATGAGCAGTTCTTC. Its protein product is CATSDRLVNEQFF.

The chain is built from TRBV7-6 and TRBJ2-2; TRBD1 might be the D (6 bases). The V gene's germline CDR1 is SGHVS and CDR2 FNYEAQ. The CDR3 extends over 12 amino acids. V shed 6 bases and J shed 7 bases, with 9 bases lying between them. In nucleotides, the CDR3 is TGTGCCAGCAGGGGGGCTGGCGGGGAGCTGTTTTTT. This encodes CASRGAGGELFF.

Only a few counts were recorded for this clonotype. The chain uses TRBV4-3 and TRBJ2-2, with D possibly matching TRBD2 (7 bases). The CDR3 has 18 amino acids. V was trimmed by 4 bases and J by 0 bases, leaving 18 bases between them. Germline-derived CDR1 and CDR2 are LGHNA and YSLEER. The CDR3 DNA sequence: TGCGCCAGCAGCCCTGTTTCCGGGGGGCCTTCGAACACCGGGGAGCTGTTTTTT. This encodes CASSPVSGGPSNTGELFF.

This clonotype was seen repeatedly, ten times or more. The V gene is TRBV7-2, the J gene TRBJ2-5; either TRBD1 or TRBD2 may supply D (5 bases each). The CDR3 sequence is 15 residues long. The V end lost 5 bases, the J end lost 5 bases, and 18 bases lay between the germline ends. CDR1 and CDR2 (germline): SGHTA, FQGNSA. The CDR3 loop is CASSVSRTLGETQYF. The CDR3 DNA follows: TGTGCCAGCAGCGTCTCCAGGACACTAGGGGAGACCCAGTACTTC.

Comments on this clonotype: The junction shows a germline mismatch at one end, possibly a read error. The rearrangement uses TRBV13 and TRBJ2-5, with 7 bases lining up with TRBD1. This CDR3 contains 14 residues. CDR1 PRHDT and CDR2 FYEKMQ come from the germline V gene (reference sequence). The CDR3 region is CASSFGTDIKTQHF. CDR3 coding DNA: TGTGCCAGCAGCTTCGGGACAGATATTAAGACCCAGCACTTC.

This rearrangement joins TRBV2 to TRBJ2-7; 15 nucleotides line up with TRBD2. The CDR3 is 17 amino acids. Germline values: CDR1 SNHLY, CDR2 FYNNEI. Unmatched junction bases numbered 10, after V lost 7 bases and J lost 3 bases. The CDR3 DNA reads as TGTGCCAGCACCCGTGGACTAGCGGGGGGGCGGTACTACGAGCAGTACTTC. The encoded protein is CASTRGLAGGRYYEQYF.

This rearrangement joins TRBV20-1 to TRBJ1-5; 9 nucleotides align to TRBD1. The CDR3 extends over 14 amino acids. V lost 3 bases and J lost 6; bases outside the gene matches: 6. Germline-derived CDR1 and CDR2 are DFQATT and SNEGSKA (reference sequence). CDR3 residues: CSASSRQGGQPQHF. The CDR3, as DNA: TGCAGTGCTAGTAGCAGACAGGGGGGTCAGCCCCAGCATTTT.

This clonotype counts as medium-sized. CDR3 coding DNA: TGTGCCACCAGCAGGGTAGAGGATACGCAGTATTTT. This encodes CATSRVEDTQYF. The V and J genes are TRBV15 and TRBJ2-3; no reliable D call. The germline V gene encodes CDR1 LNHNV and CDR2 YYDKDF (reference sequence). V was pared by 3 bases and J by 6 bases, with 7 bases between. This CDR3 is 12 amino acids long.